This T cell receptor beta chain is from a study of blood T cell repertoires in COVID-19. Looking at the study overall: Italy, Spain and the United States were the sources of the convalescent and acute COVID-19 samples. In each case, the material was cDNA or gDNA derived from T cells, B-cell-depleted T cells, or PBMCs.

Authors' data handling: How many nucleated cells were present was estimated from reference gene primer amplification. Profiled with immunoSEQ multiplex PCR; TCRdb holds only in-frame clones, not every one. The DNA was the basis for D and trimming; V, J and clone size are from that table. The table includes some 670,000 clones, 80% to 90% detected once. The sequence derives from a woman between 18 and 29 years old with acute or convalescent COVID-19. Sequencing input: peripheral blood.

CDR3 sequence (DNA): TGTGCCAGCAGTAAACTCCCAGGGGGGAACTATGGCTACACCTTC. It yields the protein CASSKLPGGNYGYTF. The chain couples TRBV2 to TRBJ1-2; 7 nucleotides line up with TRBD1. The CDR3 has 15 residues. Germline V gene data show CDR1 as SNHLY and CDR2 as FYNNEI. V lost 5 bases, J lost 2 bases, and 8 bases stayed unmatched.